The 17 T cell receptor beta chains listed next were all sequenced from one sample in a study of Ad26.COV2.S vaccination and SARS-CoV-2 variants. Treatment of the sample: roughly 18 received Ad26.COV2.S at low or high dose, single or two shots; 5 received placebo; per-sample allocation not given. Sample collection was performed on day 63 after the first vaccine or placebo injection. Using immunoSEQ multiplex PCR, the repertoire was profiled, and TCRdb retains in-frame clones only, with some absent. The data hold around 250,000 clones, with 87% observed a single time. The sequences come from peripheral blood, collected in a trial of Ad26.COV2.S vaccine versus placebo. The receptors shown here come from a person between 18 and 59 years old who received the Ad26.COV2.S COVID-19 vaccine or a placebo.

The rearrangement uses TRBV7-2 and TRBJ2-2, with D tentatively TRBD1 or TRBD2 (5 bases each). Germline CDR1 reads SGHTA; CDR2 reads FQGNSA. The V gene lost 5 bases and the J gene lost 2 bases, with 18 bases spanning the gap. The CDR3 sequence is 17 residues long. The CDR3 loop reads CASSPGTGYSNTGELFF. In DNA form, the CDR3 reads TGTGCCAGCAGCCCCGGGACGGGATATAGCAACACCGGGGAGCTGTTTTTT.

This chain uses TRBV7-8 with TRBJ1-5; 7 bases agree with TRBD1. The CDR3 has 15 amino acids. Germline V gene data show CDR1 as SGHVS and CDR2 as FQNEAQ. Unmatched junction bases numbered 8, after V lost 6 bases and J lost 3 bases. The DNA of the CDR3 is TGTGCCAGCAGTCTTACAGGGGCCAACAATCAGCCCCAGCATTTT. Translating it yields CASSLTGANNQPQHF.

This chain joins TRBV6-4 and TRBJ2-3; unclear D gene. V was cut by 5 bases and J by 5 bases, with 2 bases left in between. Germline V gene data show CDR1 as MRHNA and CDR2 as SNTAGT. The CDR3 has 10 amino acids. DNA for the CDR3: TGTGCCAGCAGTCGAGATACGCAGTATTTT. Protein product: CASSRDTQYF.

A few counts support this clone. This sequence joins TRBV7-9 and TRBJ1-2; a possible D gene is TRBD1 (6 bases). This CDR3 comprises 15 residues. Per germline, CDR1 SEHNR and CDR2 FQNEAQ (reference sequence). With 5 bases removed from V and 4 bases from J, the gap between germline ends came to 17 bases. The CDR3: CASSQNGGQRYGYTF. In DNA form, the CDR3 reads TGTGCCAGCAGCCAAAATGGGGGGCAGCGCTATGGCTACACCTTC.

This chain uses TRBV5-4 with TRBJ2-7; no definite D call. Looked up from germline, CDR1 is SGHNT and CDR2 is YYREEE (reference sequence). Deletions cut 3 bases from V and 6 bases from J, with 7 bases between. The CDR3 is 11 amino acids. CDR3 residues: CASSSGGEQYF. The CDR3 DNA reads as TGTGCCAGCAGCTCGGGTGGCGAGCAGTACTTC.

The rearrangement joins TRBV9 to TRBJ2-2; 11 nucleotides match TRBD1. J gave up 0 bases and V 0 bases, and 10 bases lay outside the gene matches. Germline assignment: CDR1 SGDLS and CDR2 YYNGEE. This CDR3 comprises 20 residues. CDR3 loop: CASSVAGQGAKITNTGELFF. The CDR3 DNA follows: TGTGCCAGCAGCGTAGCAGGACAGGGGGCCAAAATAACGAACACCGGGGAGCTGTTTTTT.

The chain couples TRBV3-1 (or the pseudogene TRBV3-2) to TRBJ1-4, with unresolved D. The CDR3 contains 14 residues. Germline V gives CDR1 LGHDT, CDR2 YNNKEL (reference sequence). With 3 bases removed from V and 8 bases from J, the gap between germline ends came to 13 bases. The CDR3 DNA sequence: TGTGCCAGCAGCCAGATGGACGTTGTCGAAAAACTGTTTTTT. It codes for CASSQMDVVEKLFF.

This rearrangement joins TRBV19 to TRBJ2-3; the match to TRBD1 covers 9 bases. The CDR3 loop spans 17 amino acids. V dropped 6 bases and J dropped 4; count of bases not matched to a gene: 14. Germline lookup yields CDR1 LNHDA and CDR2 SQIVND (reference sequence). In DNA form, the CDR3 reads TGTGCCAGTAGGGCCAAGCTGGGGACAGGGCATCCAGATACGCAGTATTTT. Its protein is CASRAKLGTGHPDTQYF.

This clone was seen once. This chain links TRBV29-1 with TRBJ2-5, with D hard to call. This CDR3 has 13 amino acids. Trimming shortened V by 1 base and J by 5 bases, and 11 bases separated the two germline ends. Germline CDR1 reads SQVTM; CDR2 reads ANQGSEA. The CDR3 loop reads CSVEGVEEETQYF. Here the CDR3 DNA reads TGCAGCGTTGAAGGTGTCGAGGAGGAGACCCAGTACTTC.

V usage is TRBV11-3 and J usage is TRBJ2-1; TRBD2 agrees at 7 bases. With 5 bases clipped from V and 7 bases from J, the junction kept 8 bases outside the gene matches. CDR1 and CDR2 from the germline V gene are SGHNT and YENEEA. The CDR3 has 14 residues. Here the CDR3 DNA reads TGTGCCAGCAGCGGTACTGGGACTAAAAATGAGCAGTTCTTC. It yields the protein CASSGTGTKNEQFF.

V and J are TRBV4-1 and TRBJ2-2; 9 nucleotides align to TRBD2. Germline values: CDR1 MGHRA, CDR2 YSYEKL. The CDR3 contains 18 residues. V lost 1 base to trimming and J lost 2 bases; unmatched junction nucleotides: 8. Written as DNA, the CDR3 is TGCGCCAGCAGCCAAGTTATCTCTAGCGGGACAAACACCGGGGAGCTGTTTTTT. This encodes CASSQVISSGTNTGELFF.

The chain employs TRBV15 and TRBJ1-2; no firm D call. V shed 0 bases and J shed 4 bases, with 18 bases lying between them. Per the germline V gene, CDR1 is LNHNV and CDR2 is YYDKDF (reference sequence). CDR3 length equals 17 residues. The CDR3, as DNA: TGTGCCACCAGCAGAGACGCGTTTGGGAGCTCAGGCTATGGCTACACCTTC. It specifies CATSRDAFGSSGYGYTF.

This chain connects TRBV29-1 to TRBJ1-1; D is uncertain. There are 13 residues in the CDR3. Germline values: CDR1 SQVTM, CDR2 ANQGSEA. V was cut by 2 bases and J by 1 base, with 8 bases left in between. The DNA of the CDR3 is TGCAGCGTTGAACGGACGGGGAACACTGAAGCTTTCTTT. Translating gives CSVERTGNTEAFF.

The chain couples TRBV6-5 to TRBJ1-1; 11 positions match TRBD1. After removal of 2 bases from V and 6 bases from J, the junction contained 5 bases not matched to a gene. The germline V gene has CDR1 MNHEY and CDR2 SVGAGI. CDR3 length: 15 residues. CDR3 coding DNA: TGTGCCAGCAGTTACCCCGGACAGGGGGCGGCTGAAGCTTTCTTT. Protein: CASSYPGQGAAEAFF.

The chain carries TRBV21-1 and TRBJ2-7; TRBD1, as called in the table, went unchecked against the DNA. TRBV21-1 has pseudogene status. The CDR3 length is 15 residues. The CDR3 sequence: CASSARTGEGYEQYV. The CDR3 nucleotides are TGTGCCAGCAGCGCCCGAACAGGGGAAGGATACGAGCAGTACGTC.

This chain connects TRBV18 to TRBJ2-2; the match to TRBD1 covers 8 bases. The ends lost 8 bases at V and 4 bases at J; junction bases unmatched: 9. CDR3 length equals 15 residues. Germline V gene lookup returns CDR1 KGHSH and CDR2 LQKENI. The CDR3 DNA reads as TGTGCCAGCACCCCCAGGGGGCTCGCCACCGGGGAGCTGTTTTTT. Translation: CASTPRGLATGELFF.

The genes are TRBV9 and TRBJ2-1; D possibly corresponds to TRBD2 (5 bases). V was shortened by 1 base and J by 10 bases, with 15 bases between the two germline ends. CDR3 size: 14 residues. In germline, CDR1 is SGDLS, CDR2 YYNGEE. The chain's CDR3 is CASSVTQRTYEQFF. The CDR3 nucleotides are TGTGCCAGCAGCGTAACTCAGCGGACGTACGAGCAGTTCTTC.